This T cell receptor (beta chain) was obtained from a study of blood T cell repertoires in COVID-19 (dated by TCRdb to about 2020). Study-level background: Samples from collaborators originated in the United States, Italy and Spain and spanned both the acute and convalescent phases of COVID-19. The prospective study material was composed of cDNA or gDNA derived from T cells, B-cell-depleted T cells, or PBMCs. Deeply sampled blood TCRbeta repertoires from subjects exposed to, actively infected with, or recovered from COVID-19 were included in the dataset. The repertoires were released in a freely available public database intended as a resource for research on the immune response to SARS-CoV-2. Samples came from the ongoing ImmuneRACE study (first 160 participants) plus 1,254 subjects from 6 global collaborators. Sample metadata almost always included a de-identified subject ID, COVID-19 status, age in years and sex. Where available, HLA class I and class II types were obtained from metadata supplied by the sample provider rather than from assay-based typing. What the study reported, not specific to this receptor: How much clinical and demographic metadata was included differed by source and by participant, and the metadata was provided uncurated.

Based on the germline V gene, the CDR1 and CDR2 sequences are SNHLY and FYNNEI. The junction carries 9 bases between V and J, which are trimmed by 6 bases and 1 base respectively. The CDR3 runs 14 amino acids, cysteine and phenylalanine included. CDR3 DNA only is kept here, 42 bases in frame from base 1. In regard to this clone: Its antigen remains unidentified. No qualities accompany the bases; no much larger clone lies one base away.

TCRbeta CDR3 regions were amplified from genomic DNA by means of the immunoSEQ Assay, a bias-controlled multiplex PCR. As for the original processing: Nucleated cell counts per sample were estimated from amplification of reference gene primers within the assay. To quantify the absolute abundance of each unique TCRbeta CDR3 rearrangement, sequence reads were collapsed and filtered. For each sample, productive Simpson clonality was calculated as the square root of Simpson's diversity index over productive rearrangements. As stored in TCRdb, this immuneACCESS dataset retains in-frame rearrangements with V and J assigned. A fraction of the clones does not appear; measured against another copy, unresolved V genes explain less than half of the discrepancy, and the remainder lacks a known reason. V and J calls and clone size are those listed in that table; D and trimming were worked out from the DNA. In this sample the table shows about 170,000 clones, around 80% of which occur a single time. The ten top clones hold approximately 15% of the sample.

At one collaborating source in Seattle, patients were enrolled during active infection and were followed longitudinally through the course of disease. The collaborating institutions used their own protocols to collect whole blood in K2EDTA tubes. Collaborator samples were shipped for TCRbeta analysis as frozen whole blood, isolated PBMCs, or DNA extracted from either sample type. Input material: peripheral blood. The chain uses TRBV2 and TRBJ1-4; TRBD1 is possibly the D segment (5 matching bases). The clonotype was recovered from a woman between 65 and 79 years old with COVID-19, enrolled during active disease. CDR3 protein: CASRPGGTNEKLFF. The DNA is TGTGCCAGCAGACCCGGGGGAACTAATGAAAAACTGTTTTTT.